The 17 T cell receptor beta chains reported below all come from one sample, sequenced in a study of blood T cell repertoires in COVID-19. Method: immunoSEQ multiplex PCR; TCRdb's copy keeps in-frame clones and lacks some. The top ten hold about 30% of the sample, which has about 12,000 clones, 70% to 75% seen once. Sequenced material: peripheral blood. The receptor set was obtained from a human donor in a cohort sampled during active COVID-19.

The gene calls are TRBV5-1 and TRBJ2-1; 9 nucleotides match TRBD2. This CDR3 comprises 15 residues. Germline trimming cut 7 bases from V and 3 bases from J; bases unmatched to any gene: 8. From germline, CDR1 is SGHRS and CDR2 YFSETQ. The CDR3 region has the DNA TGCGCCAGCGGCGGGAGCGGGGGGTACTACAATGAGCAGTTCTTC. This sequence encodes CASGGSGGYYNEQFF.

This chain uses TRBV5-6 with TRBJ2-7; perhaps TRBD1 as D (8 bases). The V gene's germline CDR1 is SGHDT and CDR2 YYEEEE. Trimming stripped 4 bases from V and 2 bases from J, with 16 bases between. The CDR3 is made up of 15 amino acids. DNA for the CDR3: TGTGCCAGCAGCCCGGGGGGACAGGTGACCTACGAGCAGTACTTC. It specifies CASSPGGQVTYEQYF.

The V and J genes are TRBV29-1 and TRBJ1-5; perhaps TRBD1 as D (6 bases). The CDR3 runs to 14 residues. Germline-derived CDR1 and CDR2 are SQVTM and ANQGSEA. V was shortened by 5 bases and J by 0 bases, with 11 bases between the two germline ends. CDR3 in amino acids: CSVQTGLSNQPQHF. In DNA form, the CDR3 reads TGCAGCGTTCAGACAGGACTTAGCAATCAGCCCCAGCATTTT.

In its sample, this clone is medium-sized. V is TRBV9 and J is TRBJ1-5, with 10 bases matching TRBD1. Looked up from germline, CDR1 is SGDLS and CDR2 is YYNGEE. CDR3 size: 14 residues. Trimming removed 4 bases from V and 6 bases from J; junction bases left unmatched: 4. CDR3 amino acids: CASSRTGGSQPQHF. The CDR3 DNA follows: TGTGCCAGCAGCCGGACAGGGGGATCTCAGCCCCAGCATTTT. Full variable domain (rest looked up from reference TRBV9 and TRBJ1-5): DSGVTQTPKHLITATGQRVTLRCSPRSGDLSVYWYQQSLDQGLQFLIQYYNGEERAKGNILERFSAQQFPDLHSELNLSSLELGDSALYFCASSRTGGSQPQHFGDGTRLSIL.

The genes are TRBV9 and TRBJ2-1; 9 bases agree with TRBD2. The CDR3 runs to 15 residues. V trimming: 3 bases; J trimming: 9 bases; junction bases outside the gene matches: 10. The V gene's germline CDR1 is SGDLS and CDR2 YYNGEE. In nucleotides, the CDR3 is TGTGCCAGCAGCGCAGCGGGGGGCGGGAGGAGTGAGCAGTTCTTC. Amino acid sequence: CASSAAGGGRSEQFF.

This clone was seen more than once but under ten times. V and J are TRBV23-1 and TRBJ2-3; a weak D match, TRBD1 (5 bases). TRBV23-1 is an ORF for which the function is uncertain. V was shortened by 1 base and J by 0 bases, with 20 bases between the two germline ends. The CDR3 runs 19 residues. The CDR3 loop reads CASSQWTRNSPSSTDTQYF. The CDR3 DNA follows: TGCGCCAGCAGTCAATGGACACGAAACAGTCCCTCTAGCACAGATACGCAGTATTTT.

The chain recombines TRBV6-2 or TRBV6-3 with TRBJ2-1; 13 bases fit TRBD2. The CDR3 is made up of 17 amino acids. V gave up 0 bases and J gave up 5 bases; unmatched junction bases: 4. CDR1 is MNHEY, CDR2 SVGEGT, per germline. CDR3 residues: CASSYSTSGRADNEQFF. DNA of the CDR3: TGTGCCAGCAGTTACTCTACTAGCGGGAGGGCCGACAATGAGCAGTTCTTC.

This sequence joins TRBV20-1 and TRBJ1-6; D is uncertain. Germline-derived CDR1 and CDR2 are DFQATT and SNEGSKA (reference sequence). The CDR3 is 14 residues long. V lost 3 bases to trimming and J lost 6 bases, with 12 bases between them. In nucleotides, the CDR3 is TGCAGTGCTAGTTCTCAGCGGATTAATTCACCCCTCCACTTT. Translation gives CSASSQRINSPLHF.

The V gene is TRBV6-5, the J gene TRBJ2-2; D may be TRBD2 (6 bases). Trimming stripped 6 bases from V and 5 bases from J, with 7 bases between. This CDR3 has 12 residues. In germline, CDR1 is MNHEY, CDR2 SVGAGI. The CDR3 region is CASRRGTGELFF. The CDR3 nucleotides are TGTGCCAGCAGGCGGGGTACCGGGGAGCTGTTTTTT.

The V gene is TRBV3-1 (or the pseudogene TRBV3-2), the J gene TRBJ2-7, with TRBD1 identical over 9 bases. The germline gives CDR1 LGHDT, CDR2 YNNKEL (reference sequence). The CDR3 is 14 amino acids. The V segment lost 3 bases and the J segment 3 bases; nucleotides outside the gene matches: 3. The CDR3 region is CASSHGTGYYEQYF. The CDR3, as DNA: TGTGCCAGCAGCCACGGGACAGGGTACTACGAGCAGTACTTC.

This clone has only a few counts. The chain combines TRBV5-1 with TRBJ2-4; D unclear. Germline-derived CDR1 and CDR2 are SGHRS and YFSETQ. CDR3 length: 13 amino acids. V lost 0 bases and J 6 bases, leaving 7 bases between the germline ends. CDR3 sequence: CASSLERLNIQYF. CDR3 bases: TGCGCCAGCAGCTTGGAACGGTTAAACATTCAGTACTTC.

The CDR3 region is CATSDFGSGSINEQFF. DNA of the CDR3: TGTGCCACCAGTGATTTTGGTAGCGGGAGTATAAATGAGCAGTTCTTC. The chain couples TRBV24-1 to TRBJ2-1; 9 bases line up with TRBD2. Germline CDR1 is KGHDR and CDR2 is SFDVKD. Trimming removed 1 base from V and 7 bases from J; junction bases left unmatched: 7. CDR3 size: 16 residues.

The gene calls are TRBV11-2 and TRBJ2-1; 7 bases match TRBD2. From germline, CDR1 is SGHAT and CDR2 FQNNGV. The CDR3 runs to 15 residues. Trimming removed 4 bases from V and 4 bases from J; junction bases left unmatched: 7. The CDR3 DNA reads TGTGCCAGCAGCTCCGGGACTACCGTATACAATGAGCAGTTCTTC. Protein: CASSSGTTVYNEQFF.

This clone was seen once. The chain recombines TRBV12-3 or TRBV12-4 with TRBJ1-1; 9 positions agree with TRBD1. This CDR3 is 13 amino acids long. J was trimmed by 5 bases and V by 7 bases; bases with no gene match: 5. The CDR3 here is CASIRQGGTEAFF. CDR3 in DNA: TGTGCCAGCATCCGACAGGGGGGGACTGAAGCTTTCTTT.

CDR3 protein: CASSLRGFHEQYF. The CDR3 DNA is TGTGCCAGCAGCTTAAGAGGGTTCCACGAGCAGTACTTC. This rearrangement joins TRBV7-2 to TRBJ2-7; tentatively, D is TRBD2 (5 bases). The CDR3 consists of 13 residues. Trimming cost V 2 bases and J 5 bases, with 10 bases left between them. Germline loops: CDR1 SGHTA, CDR2 FQGNSA.

This rearrangement joins TRBV7-2 to TRBJ2-7; TRBD2 might be the D (5 bases). In germline, CDR1 is SGHTA, CDR2 FQGNSA. The CDR3 covers 15 residues. Trimming stripped 3 bases from V and 2 bases from J, with 14 bases between. CDR3 protein: CASSFRGSGTYEQYF. The CDR3, as DNA: TGTGCCAGCAGCTTCCGGGGTAGTGGAACCTACGAGCAGTACTTC. The full variable domain, with the rest looked up from reference TRBV7-2 and TRBJ2-7, is GAGVSQSPSNKVTEKGKDVELRCDPISGHTALYWYRQSLGQGLEFLIYFQGNSAPDKSGLPSDRFSAERTGGSVSTLTIQRTQQEDSAVYLCASSFRGSGTYEQYFGPGTRLTVT.

This chain connects TRBV7-9 to TRBJ1-4; 12 bases agree with TRBD1. CDR1 and CDR2 from the germline V gene are SEHNR and FQNEAQ (reference sequence). The CDR3 has 18 residues. V shed 5 bases and J 1 base; nucleotides not matched to a gene: 8. This CDR3 reads CASSLGTGGGGTNEKLFF. The DNA of the CDR3 is TGTGCCAGCAGCCTCGGGACAGGGGGCGGAGGAACTAATGAAAAACTGTTTTTT.